The sequence of this T cell receptor (beta chain) was determined in a study of blood T cell repertoires in COVID-19. Profiled with immunoSEQ multiplex PCR; TCRdb holds only in-frame clones, not every one. The sample contains 250,000 to 300,000 clones, 80% to 90% of which appear only once. V lost 2 bases and J lost 7; bases outside the gene matches: 5. From germline, CDR1 is MDHEN and CDR2 SYDVKM. This CDR3 contains 15 residues. This chain links TRBV28 with TRBJ1-5; 10 positions agree with TRBD1. This receptor was obtained from a woman aged 40 to 55 with acute or convalescent COVID-19. The sequencing sample was made of peripheral blood. For the CDR3, the DNA is TGTGCCAGCAGTTTAGACAGGGGGCGGGGGCAGCCCCAGCATTTT. Translation: CASSLDRGRGQPQHF.